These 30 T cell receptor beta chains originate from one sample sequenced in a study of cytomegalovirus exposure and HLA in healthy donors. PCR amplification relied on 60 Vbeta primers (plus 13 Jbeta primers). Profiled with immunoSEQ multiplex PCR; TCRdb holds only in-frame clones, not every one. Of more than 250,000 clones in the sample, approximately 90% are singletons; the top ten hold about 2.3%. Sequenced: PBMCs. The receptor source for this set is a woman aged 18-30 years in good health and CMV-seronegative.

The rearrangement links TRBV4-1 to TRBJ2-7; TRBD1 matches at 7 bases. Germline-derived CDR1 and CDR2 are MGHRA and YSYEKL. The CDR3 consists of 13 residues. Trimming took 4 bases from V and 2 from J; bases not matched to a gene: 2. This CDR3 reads CASSRGTAYEQYF. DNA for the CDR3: TGCGCCAGCAGCCGGGGGACAGCCTACGAGCAGTACTTC.

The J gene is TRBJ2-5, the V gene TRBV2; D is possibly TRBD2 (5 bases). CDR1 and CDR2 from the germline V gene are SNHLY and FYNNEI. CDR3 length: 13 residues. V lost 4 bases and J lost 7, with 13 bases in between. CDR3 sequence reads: CASSAVNRGTQYF. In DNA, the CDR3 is TGTGCCAGCAGTGCGGTCAACCGGGGGACCCAGTACTTC.

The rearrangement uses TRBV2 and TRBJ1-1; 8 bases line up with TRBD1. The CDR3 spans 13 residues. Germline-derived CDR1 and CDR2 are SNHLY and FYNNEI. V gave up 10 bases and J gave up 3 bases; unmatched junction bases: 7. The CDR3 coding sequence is TGTGCCAAATCAGGGGGCTGGTACACTGAAGCTTTCTTT. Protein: CAKSGGWYTEAFF.

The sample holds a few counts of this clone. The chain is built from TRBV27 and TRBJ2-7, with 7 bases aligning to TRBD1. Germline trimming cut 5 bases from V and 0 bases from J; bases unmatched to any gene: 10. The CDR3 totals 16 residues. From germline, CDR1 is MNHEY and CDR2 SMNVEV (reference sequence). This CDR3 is CASSPYSGTASYEQYF. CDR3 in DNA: TGTGCCAGCAGTCCTTATTCCGGGACAGCCTCCTACGAGCAGTACTTC.

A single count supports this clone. The chain's CDR3 is CAWSVSPGAHNQPQHF. The CDR3 bases are TGTGCCTGGAGTGTATCTCCAGGGGCCCATAATCAGCCCCAGCATTTT. This chain joins TRBV30 and TRBJ1-5; D possibly corresponds to TRBD1 (6 bases). Germline V gives CDR1 GTSNPN, CDR2 SVGIG (reference sequence). The germline V and J ends were trimmed by 0 bases and 4 bases, with 16 bases remaining between them. CDR3 length: 16 amino acids.

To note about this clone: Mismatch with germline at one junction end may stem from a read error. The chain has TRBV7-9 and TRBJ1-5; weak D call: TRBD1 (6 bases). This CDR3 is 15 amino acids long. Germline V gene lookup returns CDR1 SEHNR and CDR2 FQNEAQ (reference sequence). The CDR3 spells CSSSSTGGALQPQHF. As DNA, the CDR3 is TGTTCCAGCAGCTCGACAGGAGGAGCGCTTCAGCCCCAGCATTTT.

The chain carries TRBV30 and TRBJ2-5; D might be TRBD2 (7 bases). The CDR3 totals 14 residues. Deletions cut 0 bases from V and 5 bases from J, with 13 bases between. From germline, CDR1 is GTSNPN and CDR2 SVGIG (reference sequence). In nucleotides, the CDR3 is TGTGCCTGGAGTGTACCGGGGGGCGGGGAGACCCAGTACTTC. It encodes CAWSVPGGGETQYF.

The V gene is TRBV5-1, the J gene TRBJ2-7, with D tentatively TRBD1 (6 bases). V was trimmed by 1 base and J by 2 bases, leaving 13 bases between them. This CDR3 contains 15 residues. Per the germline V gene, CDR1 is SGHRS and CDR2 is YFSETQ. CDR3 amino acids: CASSLQQGGTYEQYF. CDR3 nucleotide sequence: TGCGCCAGCAGCTTGCAACAGGGTGGCACCTACGAGCAGTACTTC.

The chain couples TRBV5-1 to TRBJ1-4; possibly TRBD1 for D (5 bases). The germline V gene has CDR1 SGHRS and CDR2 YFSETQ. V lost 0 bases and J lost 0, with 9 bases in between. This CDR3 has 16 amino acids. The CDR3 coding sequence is TGCGCCAGCAGCTTGGGACAGCTTGCAACTAATGAAAAACTGTTTTTT. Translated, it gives CASSLGQLATNEKLFF.

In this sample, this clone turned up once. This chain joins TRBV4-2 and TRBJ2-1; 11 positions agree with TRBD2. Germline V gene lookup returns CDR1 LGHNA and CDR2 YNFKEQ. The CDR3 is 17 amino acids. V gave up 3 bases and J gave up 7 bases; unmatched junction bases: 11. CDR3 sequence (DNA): TGTGCCAGCAGCCATGCACTCCTAGCGGGGGGAGGGAATGAGCAGTTCTTC. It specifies CASSHALLAGGGNEQFF.

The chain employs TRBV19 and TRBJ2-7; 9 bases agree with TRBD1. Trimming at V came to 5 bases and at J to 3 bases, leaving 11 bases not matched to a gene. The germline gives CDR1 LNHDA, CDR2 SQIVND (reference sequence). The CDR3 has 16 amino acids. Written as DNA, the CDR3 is TGTGCCAGTAGTCCTCTACCCGGGACAGGGTTCTACGAGCAGTACTTC. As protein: CASSPLPGTGFYEQYF.

CDR3 in amino acids: CASNPGVTEAFF. CDR3 nucleotides: TGTGCCAGCAATCCAGGGGTCACTGAAGCTTTCTTT. This chain uses TRBV2 with TRBJ1-1, with D possibly being TRBD1 (6 bases). CDR1 SNHLY and CDR2 FYNNEI come from the germline V gene. V was shortened by 7 bases and J by 4 bases, with 10 bases between the two germline ends. This CDR3 has 12 residues.

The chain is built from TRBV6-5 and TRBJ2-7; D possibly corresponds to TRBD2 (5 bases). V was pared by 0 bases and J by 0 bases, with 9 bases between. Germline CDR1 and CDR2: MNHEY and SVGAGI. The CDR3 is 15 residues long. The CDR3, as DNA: TGTGCCAGCAGTTACTCTTCCGGGATCTCCTACGAGCAGTACTTC. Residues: CASSYSSGISYEQYF.

The DNA for the CDR3 is TGTGCCAGCTCACCACCGGTAGGCACAGATACGCAGTATTTT. Translation gives CASSPPVGTDTQYF. This sequence joins TRBV18 and TRBJ2-3; D not certain. Per the germline V gene, CDR1 is KGHSH and CDR2 is LQKENI. V was clipped by 0 bases and J by 1 base, with 5 bases between them. The CDR3 loop spans 14 amino acids.

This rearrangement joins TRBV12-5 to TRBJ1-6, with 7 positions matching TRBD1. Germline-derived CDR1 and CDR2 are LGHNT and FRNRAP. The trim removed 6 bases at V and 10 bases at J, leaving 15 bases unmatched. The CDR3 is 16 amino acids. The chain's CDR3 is CASGHSGAGGGSPLHF. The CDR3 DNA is TGTGCTAGTGGCCACTCCGGGGCAGGGGGTGGCTCACCCCTCCACTTT.

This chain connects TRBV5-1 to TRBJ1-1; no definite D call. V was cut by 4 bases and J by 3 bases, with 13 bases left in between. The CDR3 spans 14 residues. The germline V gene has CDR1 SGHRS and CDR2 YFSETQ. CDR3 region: CASSPLGGYTEAFF. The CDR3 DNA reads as TGCGCCAGCAGCCCCCTGGGCGGGTACACTGAAGCTTTCTTT. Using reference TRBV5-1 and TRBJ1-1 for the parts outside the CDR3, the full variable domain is KAGVTQTPRYLIKTRGQQVTLSCSPISGHRSVSWYQQTPGQGLQFLFEYFSETQRNKGNFPGRFSGRQFSNSRSEMNVSTLELGDSALYLCASSPLGGYTEAFFGQGTRLTVV.

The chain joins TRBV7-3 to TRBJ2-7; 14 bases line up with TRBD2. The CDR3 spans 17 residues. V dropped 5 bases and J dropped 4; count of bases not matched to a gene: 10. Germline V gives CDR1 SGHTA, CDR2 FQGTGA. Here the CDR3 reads CASSPTGTSGGLYEQYF. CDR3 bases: TGTGCCAGCAGCCCGACCGGGACTAGCGGGGGCTTGTACGAGCAGTACTTC.

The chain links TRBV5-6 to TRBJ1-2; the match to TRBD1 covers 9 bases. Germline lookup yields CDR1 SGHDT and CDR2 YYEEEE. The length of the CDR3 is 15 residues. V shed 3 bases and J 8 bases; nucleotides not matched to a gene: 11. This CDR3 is CASSWVDRGVEGYTF. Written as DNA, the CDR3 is TGTGCCAGCAGCTGGGTGGACAGGGGTGTAGAGGGCTACACCTTC. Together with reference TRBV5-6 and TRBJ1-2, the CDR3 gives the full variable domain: DAGVTQSPTHLIKTRGQQVTLRCSPKSGHDTVSWYQQALGQGPQFIFQYYEEEERQRGNFPDRFSGHQFPNYSSELNVNALLLGDSALYLCASSWVDRGVEGYTFGSGTRLTVV.

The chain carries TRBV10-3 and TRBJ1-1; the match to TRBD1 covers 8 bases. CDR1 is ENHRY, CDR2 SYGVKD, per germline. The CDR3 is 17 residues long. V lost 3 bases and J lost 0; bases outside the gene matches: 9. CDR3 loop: CAISDLGRGQMNTEAFF. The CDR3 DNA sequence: TGTGCCATCAGTGACCTGGGCAGGGGGCAGATGAACACTGAAGCTTTCTTT.

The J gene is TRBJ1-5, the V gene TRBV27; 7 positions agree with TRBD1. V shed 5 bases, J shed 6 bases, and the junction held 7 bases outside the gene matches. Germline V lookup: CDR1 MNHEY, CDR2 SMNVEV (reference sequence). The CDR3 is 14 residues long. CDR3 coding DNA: TGTGCCAGCAGTCCGATAACAGGGGCTCAGCCCCAGCATTTT. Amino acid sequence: CASSPITGAQPQHF.

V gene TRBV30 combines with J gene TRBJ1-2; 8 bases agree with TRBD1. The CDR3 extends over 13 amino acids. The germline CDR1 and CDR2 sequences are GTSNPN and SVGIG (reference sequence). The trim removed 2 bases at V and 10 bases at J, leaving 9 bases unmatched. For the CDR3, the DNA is TGTGCCTGGAGTAAGGACAGGGCCGGACCCTACACCTTC. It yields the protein CAWSKDRAGPYTF.

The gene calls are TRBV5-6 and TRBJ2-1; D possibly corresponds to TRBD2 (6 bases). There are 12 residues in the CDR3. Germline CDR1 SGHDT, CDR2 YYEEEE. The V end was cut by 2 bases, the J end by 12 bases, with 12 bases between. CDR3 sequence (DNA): TGTGCCAGCAGCTTTGGGGGGAGCGGGCAGTTCTTC. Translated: CASSFGGSGQFF. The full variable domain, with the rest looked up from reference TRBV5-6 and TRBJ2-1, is DAGVTQSPTHLIKTRGQQVTLRCSPKSGHDTVSWYQQALGQGPQFIFQYYEEEERQRGNFPDRFSGHQFPNYSSELNVNALLLGDSALYLCASSFGGSGQFFGPGTRLTVL.

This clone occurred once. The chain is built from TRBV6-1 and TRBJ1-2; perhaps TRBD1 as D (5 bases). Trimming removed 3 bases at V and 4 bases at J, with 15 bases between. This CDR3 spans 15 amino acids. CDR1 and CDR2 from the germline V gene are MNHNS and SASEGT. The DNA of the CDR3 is TGTGCCAGCAGTGACCATGGTGGGGGGAGCTATGGCTACACCTTC. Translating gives CASSDHGGGSYGYTF.

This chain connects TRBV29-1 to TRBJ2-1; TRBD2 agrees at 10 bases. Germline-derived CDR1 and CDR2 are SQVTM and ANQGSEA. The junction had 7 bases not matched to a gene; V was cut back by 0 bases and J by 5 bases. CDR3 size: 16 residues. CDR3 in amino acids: CSVEDQRGGRNNEQFF. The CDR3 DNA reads TGCAGCGTTGAAGACCAGCGGGGGGGCCGGAACAATGAGCAGTTCTTC.

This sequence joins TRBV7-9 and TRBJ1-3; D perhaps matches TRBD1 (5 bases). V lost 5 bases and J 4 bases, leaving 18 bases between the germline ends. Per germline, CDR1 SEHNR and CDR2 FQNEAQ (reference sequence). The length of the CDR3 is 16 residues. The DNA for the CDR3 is TGTGCCAGCAGCCCCTCGTCAGGGCGCCAAGGAAACACCATATATTTT. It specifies CASSPSSGRQGNTIYF.

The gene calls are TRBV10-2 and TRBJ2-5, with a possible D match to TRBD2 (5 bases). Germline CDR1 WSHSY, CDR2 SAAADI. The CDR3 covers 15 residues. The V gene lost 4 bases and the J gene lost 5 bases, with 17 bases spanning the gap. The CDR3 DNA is TGCGCCAGCAGTGGCCCCTCGGGGATTAGGGAGACCCAGTACTTC. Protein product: CASSGPSGIRETQYF.

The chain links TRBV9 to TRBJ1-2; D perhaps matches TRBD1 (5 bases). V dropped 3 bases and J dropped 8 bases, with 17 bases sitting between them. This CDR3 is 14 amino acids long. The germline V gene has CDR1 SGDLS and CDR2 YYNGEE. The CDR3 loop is CASSATDRGRGYTF. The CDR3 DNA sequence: TGTGCCAGCAGCGCCACTGATAGGGGCCGGGGCTACACCTTC.

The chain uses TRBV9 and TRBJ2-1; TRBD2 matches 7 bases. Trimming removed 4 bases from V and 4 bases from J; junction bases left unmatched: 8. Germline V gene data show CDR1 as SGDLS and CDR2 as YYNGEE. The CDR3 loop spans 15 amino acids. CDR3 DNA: TGTGCCAGCAGCCCTCTCGCGGGGGAGTACAATGAGCAGTTCTTC. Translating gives CASSPLAGEYNEQFF.

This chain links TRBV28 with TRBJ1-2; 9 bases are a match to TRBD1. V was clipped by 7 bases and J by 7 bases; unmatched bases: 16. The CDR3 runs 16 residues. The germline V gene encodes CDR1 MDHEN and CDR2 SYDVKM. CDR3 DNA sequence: TGTGCCAGCACCAAGACAAGGGTGACAGGGGGAGCTGGCTACACCTTC. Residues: CASTKTRVTGGAGYTF.

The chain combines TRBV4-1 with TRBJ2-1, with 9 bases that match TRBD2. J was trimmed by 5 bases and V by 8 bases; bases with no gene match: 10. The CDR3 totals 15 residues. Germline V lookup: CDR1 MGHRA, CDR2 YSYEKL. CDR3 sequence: CASSPASGDNNEQFF. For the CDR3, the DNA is TGCGCCAGCTCCCCTGCTAGCGGGGACAACAATGAGCAGTTCTTC.